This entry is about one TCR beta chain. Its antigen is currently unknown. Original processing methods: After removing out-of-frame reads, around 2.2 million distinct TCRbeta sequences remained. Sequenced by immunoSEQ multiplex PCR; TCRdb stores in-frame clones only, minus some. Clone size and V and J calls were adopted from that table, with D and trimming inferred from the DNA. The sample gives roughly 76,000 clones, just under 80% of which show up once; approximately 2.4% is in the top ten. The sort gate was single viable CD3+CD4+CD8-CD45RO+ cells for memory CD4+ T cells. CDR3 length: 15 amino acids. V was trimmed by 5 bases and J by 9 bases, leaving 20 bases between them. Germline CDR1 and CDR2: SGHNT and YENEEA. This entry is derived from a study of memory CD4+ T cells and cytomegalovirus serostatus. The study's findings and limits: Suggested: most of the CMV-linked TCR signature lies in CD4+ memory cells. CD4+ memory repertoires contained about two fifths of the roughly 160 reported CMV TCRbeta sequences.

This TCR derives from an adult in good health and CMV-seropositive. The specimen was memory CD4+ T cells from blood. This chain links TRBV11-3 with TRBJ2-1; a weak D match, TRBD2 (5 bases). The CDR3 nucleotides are TGTGCCAGCAGCCCTAACAGCTTACGGGATGGTGAGCAGTTCTTC. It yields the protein CASSPNSLRDGEQFF. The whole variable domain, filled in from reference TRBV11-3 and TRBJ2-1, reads EAGVVQSPRYKIIEKKQPVAFWCNPISGHNTLYWYLQNLGQGPELLIRYENEEAVDDSQLPKDRFSAERLKGVDSTLKIQPAELGDSAVYLCASSPNSLRDGEQFFGPGTRLTVL.